This entry concerns a single T cell receptor (beta chain). The sample belongs to a study of control samples from healthy donors and cancer patients. Germline V gene lookup returns CDR1 MNHEY and CDR2 SVGAGI. The CDR3 runs to 14 residues. V gave up 6 bases and J gave up 1 base; unmatched junction bases: 1. Sequenced by immunoSEQ multiplex PCR; TCRdb stores in-frame clones only, minus some. The data contain 150,000 or so clones, about 94% of them singletons. J is TRBJ1-5 and V is TRBV6-5, with TRBD1 matching over 9 bases. The sequencing sample was made of blood. The TCR comes from a man in his forties in good health. CDR3 amino acids: CASRTGGSNQPQHF. In DNA, the CDR3 is TGTGCCAGCAGGACAGGGGGGAGCAATCAGCCCCAGCATTTT.